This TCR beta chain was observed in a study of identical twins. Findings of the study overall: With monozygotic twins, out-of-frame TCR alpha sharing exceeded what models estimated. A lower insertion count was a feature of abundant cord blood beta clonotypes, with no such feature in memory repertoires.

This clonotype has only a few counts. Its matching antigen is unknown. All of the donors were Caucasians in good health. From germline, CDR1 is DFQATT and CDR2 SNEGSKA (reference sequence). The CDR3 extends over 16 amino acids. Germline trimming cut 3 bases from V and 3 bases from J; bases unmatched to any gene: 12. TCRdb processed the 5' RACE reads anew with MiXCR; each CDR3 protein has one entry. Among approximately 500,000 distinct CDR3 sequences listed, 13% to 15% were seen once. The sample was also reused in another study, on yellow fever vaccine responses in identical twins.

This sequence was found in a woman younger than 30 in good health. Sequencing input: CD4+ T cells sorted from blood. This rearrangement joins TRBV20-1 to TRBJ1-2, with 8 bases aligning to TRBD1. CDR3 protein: CSASGTGQARHYGYTF. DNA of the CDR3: TGCAGTGCTAGCGGGACAGGCCAGGCGAGACACTATGGCTACACCTTC.